Presented here are 19 T cell receptor beta chains from one specimen sequenced in a study of cytomegalovirus exposure and HLA in healthy donors. The PCR ran on 60 Vbeta and 13 Jbeta primers. Clones were sequenced by immunoSEQ multiplex PCR, and TCRdb holds only the in-frame ones, with some missing. The data contain fewer than 90,000 clones, 55% to 80% of them seen just once; the ten biggest clones take up 6% to 9.5%. Material for sequencing was PBMCs. Source of these receptors: a man in his forties or fifties in good health and CMV-seropositive.

The CDR3 loop is CASSLAPSDRGPGYGYTF. The CDR3 coding sequence is TGTGCCAGCAGCTTAGCGCCGTCGGACAGGGGGCCGGGCTATGGCTACACCTTC. V gene TRBV7-9 combines with J gene TRBJ1-2; 11 bases fit TRBD1. V shed 0 bases and J 4 bases; nucleotides not matched to a gene: 10. Per the germline V gene, CDR1 is SEHNR and CDR2 is FQNEAQ (reference sequence). This CDR3 has 18 amino acids. Looking up the rest from reference TRBV7-9 and TRBJ1-2 gives the full variable domain: DTGVSQNPRHKITKRGQNVTFRCDPISEHNRLYWYRQTLGQGPEFLTYFQNEAQLEKSRLLSDRFSAERPKGSFSTLEIQRTEQGDSAMYLCASSLAPSDRGPGYGYTFGSGTRLTVV.

V and J are TRBV7-9 and TRBJ2-3, with TRBD1 identical over 7 bases. The germline V gene encodes CDR1 SEHNR and CDR2 FQNEAQ (reference sequence). The CDR3 has 14 residues. V was clipped by 4 bases and J by 6 bases; unmatched bases: 7. CDR3 sequence (DNA): TGTGCCAGCAGCTCACAGGGGAGCGTTGATACGCAGTATTTT. This codes for CASSSQGSVDTQYF. The variable domain in full, completed from reference TRBV7-9 and TRBJ2-3, reads DTGVSQNPRHKITKRGQNVTFRCDPISEHNRLYWYRQTLGQGPEFLTYFQNEAQLEKSRLLSDRFSAERPKGSFSTLEIQRTEQGDSAMYLCASSSQGSVDTQYFGPGTRLTVL.

This rearrangement joins TRBV23-1 to TRBJ2-7, with D perhaps matching TRBD1 (5 bases). TRBV23-1 is assigned to the ORF class and has an uncertain function. The CDR3 runs to 14 residues. V was shortened by 3 bases and J by 7 bases, with 16 bases between the two germline ends. CDR3 sequence reads: CASSHPDTPFEQYF. In DNA form, the CDR3 reads TGCGCCAGCAGTCATCCGGACACCCCCTTTGAGCAGTACTTC.

The V call is TRBV7-2, the J call TRBJ1-5, with 9 bases lining up with TRBD1. This CDR3 has 15 amino acids. CDR1 is SGHTA, CDR2 FQGNSA, per germline. V lost 6 bases to trimming and J lost 6 bases; unmatched junction nucleotides: 9. The CDR3 here is CASSLGQGLGQPQHF. CDR3 sequence (DNA): TGTGCCAGCAGTCTTGGACAGGGGTTAGGTCAGCCCCAGCATTTT.

This clone appeared a few times. The J gene is TRBJ1-4, the V gene TRBV2, with TRBD1 matching over 9 bases. This CDR3 has 15 amino acids. Looked up from germline, CDR1 is SNHLY and CDR2 is FYNNEI. V lost 4 bases and J lost 7; bases outside the gene matches: 7. The CDR3: CASSGGQGRFEKLFF. CDR3 nucleotide sequence: TGTGCCAGCAGTGGAGGACAGGGGAGATTTGAAAAACTGTTTTTT.

The rearrangement links TRBV28 to TRBJ1-1, with TRBD1 as a possible D gene (5 bases). The germline gives CDR1 MDHEN, CDR2 SYDVKM. The V and J ends lost 10 bases and 0 bases respectively, with 15 bases between them. The CDR3 covers 14 residues. CDR3 nucleotide sequence: TGTGCCACTCGAATGGACAACTTGAACACTGAAGCTTTCTTT. Protein product: CATRMDNLNTEAFF.

This CDR3 reads CASSPRDYGYTF. The DNA of the CDR3 is TGTGCCAGCAGCCCTCGAGACTATGGCTACACCTTC. V and J are TRBV28 and TRBJ1-2; D unresolved. V was cut by 6 bases and J by 3 bases, with 8 bases left in between. CDR1 is MDHEN, CDR2 SYDVKM, per germline. The CDR3 consists of 12 residues.

V gene TRBV7-8 combines with J gene TRBJ1-5, with 9 bases matching TRBD1. The CDR3 spans 17 residues. V gave up 2 bases and J gave up 7 bases; unmatched junction bases: 12. Germline V gives CDR1 SGHVS, CDR2 FQNEAQ. This chain's CDR3 is CASSLSTGGNWGQPQHF. The CDR3 DNA is TGTGCCAGCAGCTTAAGCACAGGGGGCAATTGGGGACAGCCCCAGCATTTT.

The chain employs TRBV5-4 and TRBJ1-1; D perhaps matches TRBD1 (5 bases). This CDR3 is 13 amino acids long. Germline CDR1 reads SGHNT; CDR2 reads YYREEE (reference sequence). V was pared by 7 bases and J by 4 bases, with 14 bases between. The CDR3 is CASGGTSGTEAFF. CDR3 bases: TGTGCCAGCGGCGGGACCTCCGGCACTGAAGCTTTCTTT.

This clone appeared a single time. This chain connects TRBV2 to TRBJ1-2, with D possibly being TRBD1 (5 bases). Germline lookup yields CDR1 SNHLY and CDR2 FYNNEI. V lost 8 bases and J lost 8, with 27 bases in between. There are 16 residues in the CDR3. The CDR3 protein is CASSTGGTAGRWGYTF. The CDR3 DNA is TGTGCCAGCTCCACCGGGGGGACCGCGGGCCGTTGGGGCTACACCTTC.

The chain recombines TRBV19 with TRBJ2-3; the match to TRBD2 covers 7 bases. The CDR3 has 14 amino acids. Losses at the gene ends were 5 bases for V and 4 bases for J; bases not matched to a gene: 6. Per germline, CDR1 LNHDA and CDR2 SQIVND (reference sequence). The CDR3: CASSLGGRSDTQYF. Written as DNA, the CDR3 is TGTGCCAGTAGTCTGGGAGGGAGATCAGATACGCAGTATTTT.

V is TRBV19 and J is TRBJ2-4, with 8 nucleotides matching TRBD1. The CDR3 consists of 14 residues. With 6 bases clipped from V and 7 bases from J, the junction kept 8 bases outside the gene matches. The V gene's germline CDR1 is LNHDA and CDR2 SQIVND (reference sequence). CDR3 region: CASRAPGQGNIQYF. Written as DNA, the CDR3 is TGTGCCAGTAGGGCCCCTGGACAGGGTAACATTCAGTACTTC.

The chain employs TRBV10-3 and TRBJ2-1, with 12 bases matching TRBD2. Trimming cost V 2 bases and J 4 bases; bases outside gene matches: 3. Germline V gives CDR1 ENHRY, CDR2 SYGVKD. The CDR3 runs 16 residues. The CDR3 DNA sequence: TGTGCCATCAGTGAGGCTAGCGGGGGGGGTTACAATGAGCAGTTCTTC. It is translated as CAISEASGGGYNEQFF.

V gene TRBV5-6 combines with J gene TRBJ1-5; possibly TRBD1 for D (6 bases). The germline V gene encodes CDR1 SGHDT and CDR2 YYEEEE. This CDR3 has 15 residues. Trimming removed 6 bases at V and 2 bases at J, with 15 bases between. CDR3 sequence reads: CASTRGGAGNQPQHF. CDR3 DNA: TGTGCCAGCACCCGTGGGGGCGCAGGCAATCAGCCCCAGCATTTT.

The V call is TRBV5-1, the J call TRBJ2-3; 15 nucleotides line up with TRBD2. V shed 4 bases, J shed 5 bases, and the junction held 5 bases outside the gene matches. This CDR3 is 16 amino acids long. Germline V CDR1 and CDR2: SGHRS, YFSETQ. The CDR3 loop is CASSNGLAGGLDTQYF. For the CDR3, the DNA is TGCGCCAGCAGCAATGGACTAGCGGGAGGGTTAGATACGCAGTATTTT.

This sequence joins TRBV9 and TRBJ2-1; D is possibly TRBD1 (6 bases). The CDR3 runs 12 residues. The V and J ends lost 4 bases and 9 bases respectively, with 11 bases between them. Germline V gives CDR1 SGDLS, CDR2 YYNGEE. Here the CDR3 reads CASSTLRGEQFF. The CDR3 DNA reads as TGTGCCAGCAGCACTCTCAGGGGTGAGCAGTTCTTC.

This sequence joins TRBV27 and TRBJ1-5; TRBD1 agrees at 9 bases. This CDR3 is built from 12 residues. Germline V gene sequence: CDR1 MNHEY, CDR2 SMNVEV (reference sequence). J was trimmed by 8 bases and V by 7 bases; bases with no gene match: 3. The CDR3, as DNA: TGTGCCAGCAAGACAGGGGGGAAGCCCCAGCATTTT. This translates into CASKTGGKPQHF.

This chain joins TRBV7-2 and TRBJ1-1; D ambiguous. V was clipped by 2 bases and J by 6 bases, with 19 bases between them. The CDR3 contains 16 residues. Germline V CDR1 and CDR2: SGHTA, FQGNSA. The CDR3 nucleotides read TGTGCCAGCAGCTTACAACACATGACAAATCGCGCTGAAGCTTTCTTT. Amino acid sequence: CASSLQHMTNRAEAFF.

J is TRBJ1-2 and V is TRBV6-1; 7 nucleotides line up with TRBD1. J was trimmed by 1 base and V by 8 bases; bases with no gene match: 4. The germline V gene has CDR1 MNHNS and CDR2 SASEGT. This CDR3 is 13 amino acids long. The CDR3 region is CASGQGDNYGYTF. DNA for the CDR3: TGTGCCAGCGGGCAGGGGGATAACTATGGCTACACCTTC.